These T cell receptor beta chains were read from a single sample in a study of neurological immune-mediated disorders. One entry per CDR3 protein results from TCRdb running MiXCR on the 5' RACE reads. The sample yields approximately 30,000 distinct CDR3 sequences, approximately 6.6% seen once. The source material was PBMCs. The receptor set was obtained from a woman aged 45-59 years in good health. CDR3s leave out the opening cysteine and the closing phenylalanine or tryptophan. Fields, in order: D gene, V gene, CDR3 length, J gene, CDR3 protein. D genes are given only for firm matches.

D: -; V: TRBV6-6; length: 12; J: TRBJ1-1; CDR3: ASRVRVKDTEAF
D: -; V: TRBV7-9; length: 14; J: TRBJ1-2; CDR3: ASSLSRGQSNYGYT
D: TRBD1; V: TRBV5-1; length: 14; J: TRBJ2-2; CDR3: ASSRETGGSSGELF
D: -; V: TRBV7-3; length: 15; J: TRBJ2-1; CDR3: ASSLKPEGLGDNEQF
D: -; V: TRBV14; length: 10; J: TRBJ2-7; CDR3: ASSQDRARQY
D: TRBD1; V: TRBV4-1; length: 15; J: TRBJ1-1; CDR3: ASSQDPQGAQNTEAF
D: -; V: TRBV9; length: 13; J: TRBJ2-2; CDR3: ASSAGGSEPGELF
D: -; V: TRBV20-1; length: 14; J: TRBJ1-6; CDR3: SAREARGRVESPLH
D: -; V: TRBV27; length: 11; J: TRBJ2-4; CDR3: ASSLSQGSIQY
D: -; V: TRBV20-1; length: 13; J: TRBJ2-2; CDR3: SARVGGSNTGELF
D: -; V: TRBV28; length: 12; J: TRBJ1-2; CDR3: ATLLGGHGNGYT
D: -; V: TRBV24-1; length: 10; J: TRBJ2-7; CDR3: ATSDRGYEQY
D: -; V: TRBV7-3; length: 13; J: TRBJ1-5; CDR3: AVLRMGGCGMPQH
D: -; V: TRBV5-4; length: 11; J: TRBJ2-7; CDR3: ASSWDGTYEQY
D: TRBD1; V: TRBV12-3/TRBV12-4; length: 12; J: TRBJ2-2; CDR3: ASSPGQGNGELF